This is a list of T cell receptor beta chains from one sample in a study of T cells in Graves' hyperthyroidism and ophthalmopathy. MiXCR was run by TCRdb on the multiplex PCR reads, yielding one entry per CDR3 protein. The top ten clones hold around 50% of a sample with 490,000 or so distinct CDR3 sequences, less than 20% of them seen once. What was sequenced was blood. These receptors originate from a man aged 35 to 55 with Graves' ophthalmopathy. The CDR3 runs from the conserved cysteine through the conserved F or W. The D gene is left open where the match is weak. Clone size is given for some rows only: seen once, a few or many times, or a class if the clone is expanded.

d_call clone_size j_call v_call cdr3_aa cdr3_nt
. many TRBJ2-3 TRBV7-2 CASSLAGSPTDTQYF TGTGCCAGCAGCTTAGCCGGGAGTCCCACAGATACGCAGTATTTT
. . TRBJ1-2 TRBV9 CASSVGEGYNYGYTF TGTGCCAGCAGCGTAGGAGAGGGTTATAACTATGGCTACACCTTC
. few TRBJ2-1 TRBV13 CASSLDNYNEQFF TGTGCCAGCAGCTTAGATAACTACAATGAGCAGTTCTTC
TRBD1 many TRBJ2-1 TRBV7-2 CASRFYRGYNEQFF TGTGCCAGCAGATTTTACAGGGGGTACAATGAGCAGTTCTTC
TRBD2 . TRBJ2-7 TRBV20-1 CSARADRGGMIYEQYF TGCAGTGCTAGGGCTGATAGGGGAGGGATGATCTACGAGCAGTACTTC
. many TRBJ2-5 TRBV28 CASSLTVGPLGTQYF TGTGCCAGCAGTTTAACGGTGGGACCATTGGGGACCCAGTACTTC
. few TRBJ2-7 TRBV7-9 CASTSRGGSYEQYF TGTGCCAGCACTTCGAGGGGCGGATCCTACGAGCAGTACTTC
. many TRBJ2-7 TRBV7-9 CASSLTTTPREQYF TGTGCCAGCAGCTTGACGACGACCCCAAGGGAGCAGTACTTC
. many TRBJ2-2 TRBV12-3/TRBV12-4 CASGSTGWRGNTGELFF TGTGCCAGTGGGTCGACGGGCTGGCGGGGGAACACCGGGGAGCTGTTTTTT
TRBD1 . TRBJ2-3 TRBV6-2/TRBV6-3 CASSPRPGQGRIGVGASAQYF TGTGCCAGCAGCCCCCGCCCGGGACAGGGTAGGATTGGGGTTGGTGCGAGTGCGCAGTATTTT
. . TRBJ2-7 TRBV30 CAWTGTAHGGEQYF TGTGCCTGGACAGGGACGGCTCATGGGGGGGAGCAGTACTTC
. many TRBJ1-6 TRBV28 CASSPGGGNNSPLHF TGTGCCAGCAGCCCCGGAGGGGGGAATAATTCACCCCTCCACTTT
TRBD2 . TRBJ2-3 TRBV29-1 CSGRTSGGFDTQYF TGCAGCGGGAGGACTAGCGGGGGATTTGATACGCAGTATTTT
. . TRBJ1-1 TRBV6-6 CASSYSNGVGNTEAFF TGTGCCAGCAGTTACTCGAATGGCGTAGGCAACACTGAAGCTTTCTTT
. . TRBJ1-1 TRBV18 CASSRGSVGDTEAFF TGTGCCAGCTCACGAGGGTCGGTTGGGGACACTGAAGCTTTCTTT
TRBD2 . TRBJ2-7 TRBV18 CASSPRRGGGAYEQYF TGTGCCAGCTCACCAAGGAGAGGCGGGGGGGCCTACGAGCAGTACTTC
TRBD1 . TRBJ1-5 TRBV19 CASSLQQGLSNQPQHF TGTGCCAGTAGTCTGCAACAGGGGCTCAGCAATCAGCCCCAGCATTTT